Below are 31 T cell receptor beta chains sequenced from a single sample in a study of cytomegalovirus exposure and HLA in healthy donors. A multiplex PCR was run with 60 Vbeta primers and 13 Jbeta primers. The table came from immunoSEQ multiplex PCR; TCRdb's copy has only in-frame clones and leaves some out. The data show around 130,000 clones, about 82% seen once. Sequencing was carried out using PBMCs. The source is a man aged 25-40 years in good health and CMV-seronegative.

The chain has TRBV30 and TRBJ1-2, with D maybe TRBD1 (5 bases). The CDR3 loop spans 14 amino acids. Trimming cost V 3 bases and J 8 bases, with 19 bases left between them. CDR1 and CDR2 (germline): GTSNPN, SVGIG (reference sequence). The CDR3 bases are TGTGCCTGGAGCATTGGGACGGCCCGGGGGGGCTACACCTTC. This codes for CAWSIGTARGGYTF.

CDR3 protein: CASSAQEQVGTQYF. Here the CDR3 DNA reads TGTGCCAGCAGTGCTCAGGAACAAGTGGGGACCCAGTACTTC. The V call is TRBV2, the J call TRBJ2-5; D is uncertain. The ends were cut back, 4 bases at V and 7 bases at J, with 16 bases in the middle. Germline values: CDR1 SNHLY, CDR2 FYNNEI. The CDR3 extends over 14 amino acids.

As DNA, the CDR3 is TGTGCCAGCTCACCACGACGACAGCCTAGCGGGAGAACCAACAATGAGCAGTTCTTC. As protein: CASSPRRQPSGRTNNEQFF. V is TRBV18 and J is TRBJ2-1; 10 bases map to TRBD2. The germline gives CDR1 KGHSH, CDR2 LQKENI. V gave up 1 base and J gave up 5 bases; unmatched junction bases: 14. This CDR3 is built from 19 residues.

This chain uses TRBV6-5 with TRBJ2-4; possible D gene TRBD2, 6 bases. V lost 2 bases and J lost 1, with 12 bases in between. Germline V CDR1 and CDR2: MNHEY, SVGAGI. CDR3 length: 16 amino acids. CDR3 DNA: TGTGCCAGCAGTTACGGCAGCGGGCTCGCCAAAAACATTCAGTACTTC. As protein: CASSYGSGLAKNIQYF.

The sample holds a few counts of this clone. Other DNA sequences within the sample encode an identical CDR3. The CDR3 loop is CASSLGQQETQYF. The CDR3 DNA sequence: TGCGCCAGCAGCTTGGGACAGCAAGAGACCCAGTACTTC. The chain links TRBV5-1 to TRBJ2-5, with a tentative D call TRBD1 (5 bases). The V and J ends lost 0 bases and 2 bases respectively, with 5 bases between them. CDR1 and CDR2 from the germline V gene are SGHRS and YFSETQ. There are 13 residues in the CDR3.

The genes are TRBV6-1 and TRBJ1-2; D may be TRBD1 (5 bases). The V end lost 5 bases, the J end lost 7 bases, and 11 bases lay between the germline ends. Germline CDR1 MNHNS, CDR2 SASEGT. The CDR3 spans 12 residues. CDR3 in DNA: TGTGCCAGCAGTCGCCAGGGAAGTGGCTACACCTTC. Protein sequence: CASSRQGSGYTF.

The chain has TRBV27 and TRBJ2-4, with no clear D. V was shortened by 2 bases and J by 9 bases, with 11 bases between the two germline ends. Germline assignment: CDR1 MNHEY and CDR2 SMNVEV (reference sequence). The CDR3 extends over 13 amino acids. This CDR3 is CASSLGSGFIQYF. The CDR3 DNA follows: TGTGCCAGCAGTTTAGGTTCAGGTTTCATTCAGTACTTC.

V is TRBV2 and J is TRBJ2-7; no clear D gene. Germline CDR1 is SNHLY and CDR2 is FYNNEI. The CDR3 sequence is 13 residues long. The CDR3, as DNA: TGTGCTTCTACGAGGCAACTGGTCTACGAGCAGTACTTC. This encodes CASTRQLVYEQYF.

In its sample, this clone was seen a few times. This chain uses TRBV7-2 with TRBJ2-7, with 7 bases identical to TRBD1. The CDR3 runs 15 residues. Trimming took 3 bases from V and 0 from J; bases not matched to a gene: 5. Germline V gene lookup returns CDR1 SGHTA and CDR2 FQGNSA. CDR3 region: CASSLTGTDSYEQYF. CDR3 nucleotide sequence: TGTGCCAGCAGCTTGACCGGGACAGACTCCTACGAGCAGTACTTC.

The chain couples TRBV4-1 to TRBJ1-3; tentatively, D is TRBD1 (6 bases). V was cut by 0 bases and J by 4 bases, with 10 bases left in between. The CDR3 spans 15 residues. The germline gives CDR1 MGHRA, CDR2 YSYEKL. This CDR3 is CASSQDQGIGNTIYF. In DNA, the CDR3 is TGCGCCAGCAGCCAAGATCAGGGGATCGGAAACACCATATATTTT.

This clone has only a few counts. The chain is built from TRBV4-1 and TRBJ1-5; 7 nucleotides agree with TRBD1. Germline-derived CDR1 and CDR2 are MGHRA and YSYEKL. The CDR3 consists of 16 residues. Trimming took 3 bases from V and 0 from J; bases not matched to a gene: 5. Here the CDR3 DNA reads TGCGCCAGCAGCCAGGACGACAGGGTTAGCAATCAGCCCCAGCATTTT. This sequence encodes CASSQDDRVSNQPQHF.

V gene TRBV4-1 combines with J gene TRBJ2-5, with 7 bases that match TRBD1. CDR3 size: 15 residues. V was clipped by 0 bases and J by 4 bases; unmatched bases: 5. CDR1 is MGHRA and CDR2 is YSYEKL in the germline V gene. The CDR3 loop is CASSQDGRQGETQYF. Here the CDR3 DNA reads TGCGCCAGCAGCCAAGATGGGAGACAGGGAGAGACCCAGTACTTC.

The chain is built from TRBV28 and TRBJ2-1, with D tentatively TRBD2 (5 bases). Germline V gene data show CDR1 as MDHEN and CDR2 as SYDVKM. The CDR3 runs to 15 residues. Trimming took off 1 base at V and 8 bases at J, with 15 bases between the two ends. The CDR3 region has the DNA TGTGCCAGCAGTTTATCGTGGTCGCGGAGGTATGAGCAGTTCTTC. Translation: CASSLSWSRRYEQFF.

This sequence joins TRBV30 and TRBJ1-1; 8 nucleotides line up with TRBD1. Germline V lookup: CDR1 GTSNPN, CDR2 SVGIG (reference sequence). V shed 4 bases and J 2 bases; nucleotides not matched to a gene: 3. The CDR3 has 13 amino acids. The CDR3 DNA sequence: TGTGCCTGGATAGGACAGGGCAACACTGAAGCTTTCTTT. Amino acid sequence: CAWIGQGNTEAFF.

V and J are TRBV6-1 and TRBJ2-7; TRBD1 matches at 8 bases. The CDR3 extends over 14 amino acids. Looked up from germline, CDR1 is MNHNS and CDR2 is SASEGT. V gave up 3 bases and J gave up 5 bases; unmatched junction bases: 6. The CDR3 DNA is TGTGCCAGCAGTGAGGACAGGGTCCTGAACGAGCAGTACTTC. Amino acids: CASSEDRVLNEQYF.

The V and J genes are TRBV7-2 and TRBJ2-3, with TRBD2 as a possible D gene (6 bases). The CDR3 has 16 amino acids. Germline V gene lookup returns CDR1 SGHTA and CDR2 FQGNSA. With 7 bases removed from V and 1 base from J, the gap between germline ends came to 18 bases. The CDR3 sequence is CASTWDGGVRTDTQYF. As DNA, the CDR3 is TGTGCCAGCACCTGGGACGGGGGAGTACGCACAGATACGCAGTATTTT.

The V call is TRBV2, the J call TRBJ1-1; D perhaps matches TRBD1 (5 bases). CDR3 length: 14 residues. Trimming cost V 6 bases and J 0 bases, with 11 bases left between them. Germline V CDR1 and CDR2: SNHLY, FYNNEI. The CDR3 nucleotides are TGTGCCAGCAGCTACGACAGCCTGAACACTGAAGCTTTCTTT. Its translation: CASSYDSLNTEAFF.

A single count supports this clone. DNA of the CDR3: TGCAGCTGCGAGGAATCGATGAACACTGAAGCTTTCTTT. As protein: CSCEESMNTEAFF. This chain connects TRBV29-1 to TRBJ1-1; D not certain. CDR1 and CDR2 from the germline V gene are SQVTM and ANQGSEA. Trimming took 8 bases from V and 0 from J, leaving 13 bases between them. This CDR3 spans 13 amino acids.

The gene calls are TRBV6-6 and TRBJ2-4; possible D gene TRBD2, 6 bases. The germline gives CDR1 MNHNY, CDR2 SVGAGI (reference sequence). CDR3 length: 16 amino acids. V was shortened by 2 bases and J by 1 base, with 12 bases between the two germline ends. The CDR3 region is CASSYGGDGAKNIQYF. CDR3 DNA sequence: TGTGCCAGCAGTTACGGCGGGGATGGGGCCAAAAACATTCAGTACTTC.

The chain carries TRBV9 and TRBJ2-3; 7 nucleotides match TRBD1. This CDR3 has 14 residues. The ends lost 0 bases at V and 12 bases at J; junction bases unmatched: 10. The V gene's germline CDR1 is SGDLS and CDR2 YYNGEE. CDR3 bases: TGTGCCAGCAGCGTAGCCCCCTCCGGGACAGTTCAGTATTTT. This codes for CASSVAPSGTVQYF.

The DNA of the CDR3 is TGTGCCAGCAGTGATTTGGAGAATGAGCAGTTCTTC. As protein: CASSDLENEQFF. The J gene is TRBJ2-1, the V gene TRBV2; no clear D. V lost 3 bases, J lost 7 bases, and 7 bases lay in between. The CDR3 contains 12 residues. Germline lookup yields CDR1 SNHLY and CDR2 FYNNEI.

This sequence joins TRBV5-1 and TRBJ2-1, with 8 bases identical to TRBD2. Germline CDR1 SGHRS, CDR2 YFSETQ. CDR3 length: 14 residues. After removal of 5 bases from V and 7 bases from J, the junction contained 8 bases not matched to a gene. In nucleotides, the CDR3 is TGCGCCAGCAGTCGGGGGGGCCCGGGGAATGAGCAGTTCTTC. This encodes CASSRGGPGNEQFF.

CDR3 nucleotides: TGTGCCAGCAGCTTAGGAGGGCAAGGAGAGACCCAGTACTTC. Its translation: CASSLGGQGETQYF. The chain joins TRBV7-2 to TRBJ2-5; D might be TRBD2 (5 bases). V was clipped by 1 base and J by 4 bases, with 10 bases between them. CDR3 size: 14 residues. The germline CDR1 and CDR2 sequences are SGHTA and FQGNSA.

J is TRBJ2-2 and V is TRBV5-4; 7 bases match TRBD2. The CDR3 has 12 residues. The V gene's germline CDR1 is SGHNT and CDR2 YYREEE (reference sequence). After removal of 4 bases from V and 6 bases from J, the junction contained 0 bases not matched to a gene. CDR3 region: CASSRGAGELFF. In DNA, the CDR3 is TGTGCCAGCAGCCGGGGGGCCGGGGAGCTGTTTTTT.

The V gene is TRBV5-6, the J gene TRBJ2-2; D gene uncertain. Trimming cost V 2 bases and J 3 bases, with 20 bases left between them. CDR3 length equals 18 residues. CDR1 is SGHDT and CDR2 is YYEEEE in the germline V gene. CDR3 in amino acids: CASSFGLFGFGDTGELFF. CDR3 in DNA: TGTGCCAGCAGCTTCGGCCTGTTCGGGTTTGGAGACACCGGGGAGCTGTTTTTT.

The gene calls are TRBV7-9 and TRBJ1-2; TRBD1 agrees at 7 bases. With 6 bases clipped from V and 2 bases from J, the junction kept 6 bases outside the gene matches. Looked up from germline, CDR1 is SEHNR and CDR2 is FQNEAQ (reference sequence). The CDR3 runs 14 residues. The chain's CDR3 is CASSSGDRNYGYTF. The CDR3 DNA reads TGTGCCAGCAGTTCAGGGGACAGAAACTATGGCTACACCTTC.

The chain is built from TRBV28 and TRBJ2-7; TRBD1 matches at 9 bases. V trimming: 6 bases; J trimming: 7 bases; junction bases outside the gene matches: 13. The germline gives CDR1 MDHEN, CDR2 SYDVKM. This CDR3 has 15 amino acids. The CDR3 spells CASRILGTGQWEQYF. The CDR3 coding sequence is TGTGCCAGCAGAATCTTAGGGACAGGGCAATGGGAGCAGTACTTC. Full variable domain (missing parts from reference TRBV28 and TRBJ2-7): DVKVTQSSRYLVKRTGEKVFLECVQDMDHENMFWYRQDPGLGLRLIYFSYDVKMKEKGDIPEGYSVSREKKERFSLILESASTNQTSMYLCASRILGTGQWEQYFGPGTRLTVT.

This clone is a singleton in its sample. The CDR3 spells CASSLGAKNTEAFF. The CDR3 bases are TGCGCCAGCAGCTTGGGGGCTAAGAACACTGAAGCTTTCTTT. This sequence joins TRBV5-1 and TRBJ1-1, with no clear D. The CDR3 has 14 residues. With 0 bases removed from V and 1 base from J, the gap between germline ends came to 7 bases. Germline CDR1 SGHRS, CDR2 YFSETQ.

The CDR3 DNA follows: TGTGCCAGTTCTAGGGGCTCTGGGGCCAACGTCCTGACTTTC. It yields the protein CASSRGSGANVLTF. The gene calls are TRBV27 and TRBJ2-6, with D possibly matching TRBD1 (5 bases). Trimming took off 9 bases at V and 0 bases at J, with 9 bases between the two ends. The CDR3 is 14 amino acids. Germline V gives CDR1 MNHEY, CDR2 SMNVEV (reference sequence).

This clone was picked up one time. V usage is TRBV10-2 and J usage is TRBJ1-1, with a tentative D call TRBD1 (6 bases). This CDR3 spans 13 amino acids. Trimming cost V 4 bases and J 5 bases, with 11 bases left between them. Germline CDR1 is WSHSY and CDR2 is SAAADI. CDR3 region: CASSAEQGTEAFF. The CDR3 DNA reads TGCGCCAGCAGTGCGGAACAGGGAACTGAAGCTTTCTTT.

This clone occurred once. The V call is TRBV6-6, the J call TRBJ2-1; 11 nucleotides align to TRBD2. Trimming took 0 bases from V and 10 from J; bases not matched to a gene: 8. The CDR3 spans 16 residues. Germline assignment: CDR1 MNHNY and CDR2 SVGAGI (reference sequence). The CDR3 region is CASSYSQLAGVEEQFF. CDR3 sequence (DNA): TGTGCCAGCAGTTACTCGCAACTAGCGGGGGTAGAGGAGCAGTTCTTC.